This T cell receptor beta chain was retrieved from a study of CD8+ T cells in alopecia areata. Reverse transcription of extracted RNA yielded cDNA, which provided the sequencing template. Clones were read by immunoSEQ multiplex PCR, and TCRdb kept only the in-frame ones, dropping some. The table records about 270,000 clones, around 64% of them present only once. In this sample, this clone turned up a few times. Its antigen is currently unknown. The CDR3 is 14 amino acids. The germline CDR1 and CDR2 sequences are LGHNA and YSLEER. V was clipped by 0 bases and J by 8 bases, with 13 bases between them. Study results and caveats: Higher clonality and more expanded CD8+ clones appeared in lesional than normal scalp. Persistence of many expanded lesional clones was seen in scalp and blood during tofacitinib.

Treatment given: oral pan-JAK inhibitor, 5-10 mg twice daily. Peripheral blood samples and lesional scalp punch biopsies were obtained from alopecia areata patients. PBMCs provided sorted CD4+ and CD8+ T cells. Here the sequenced sample was CD4+ T cells sorted from blood, taken at week 52, from a patient treated with tofacitinib. The chain carries TRBV4-3 and TRBJ1-2; D not certain. This clonotype was sampled from a human donor with alopecia areata. CDR3 coding DNA: TGCGCCAGCAGCCAAGATCCCGGGGTTTCGGGCTACACCTTC. As protein: CASSQDPGVSGYTF.